This entry describes one T cell receptor (beta chain). It was during active infection that Seattle patients were enrolled and then longitudinally followed. The CDR3 contains 16 residues. The germline V and J ends were trimmed by 4 bases and 0 bases, with 13 bases remaining between them. The germline gives CDR1 LNHDA, CDR2 SQIVND (reference sequence). How the authors handled the data: Nucleated cell counts were estimated from reference gene primer amplification. Assay: immunoSEQ multiplex PCR; the TCRdb copy retains only in-frame clones and omits some. The V and J calls and clone size were taken over from that table, and D and trimming were inferred from the DNA. The sample has approximately 150,000 clones; less than 85% are singletons. The sample comes from a study of blood T cell repertoires in COVID-19. Study at large: Both acute and convalescent COVID-19 samples were obtained from the United States, Italy and Spain. Sources were T cells, B-cell-depleted T cells, or PBMCs; the material itself was cDNA or gDNA.

Sequencing input: peripheral blood. The clonotype originates from a woman aged 60-75 years with COVID-19, enrolled during active disease. V gene TRBV19 combines with J gene TRBJ2-4, with D possibly matching TRBD2 (5 bases). The CDR3 coding sequence is TGTGCCAGTAGTACCGTCAGCCGGGGAGCCAAAAACATTCAGTACTTC. Protein product: CASSTVSRGAKNIQYF.